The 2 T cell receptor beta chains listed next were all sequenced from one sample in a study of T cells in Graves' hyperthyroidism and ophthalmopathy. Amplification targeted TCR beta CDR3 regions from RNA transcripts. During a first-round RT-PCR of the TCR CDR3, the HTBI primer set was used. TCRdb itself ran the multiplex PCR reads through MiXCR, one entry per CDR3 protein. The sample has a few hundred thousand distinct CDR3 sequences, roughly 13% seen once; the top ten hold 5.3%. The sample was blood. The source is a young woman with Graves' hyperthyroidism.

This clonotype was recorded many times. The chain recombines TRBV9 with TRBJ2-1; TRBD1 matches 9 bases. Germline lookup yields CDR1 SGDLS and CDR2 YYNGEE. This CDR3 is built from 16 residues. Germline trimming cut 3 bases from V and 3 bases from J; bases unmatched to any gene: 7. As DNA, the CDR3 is TGTGCCAGCAGCGGAGGGGGGGACAGGGACTACAATGAGCAGTTCTTC. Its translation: CASSGGGDRDYNEQFF. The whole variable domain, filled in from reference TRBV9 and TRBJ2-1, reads DSGVTQTPKHLITATGQRVTLRCSPRSGDLSVYWYQQSLDQGLQFLIQYYNGEERAKGNILERFSAQQFPDLHSELNLSSLELGDSALYFCASSGGGDRDYNEQFFGPGTRLTVL.

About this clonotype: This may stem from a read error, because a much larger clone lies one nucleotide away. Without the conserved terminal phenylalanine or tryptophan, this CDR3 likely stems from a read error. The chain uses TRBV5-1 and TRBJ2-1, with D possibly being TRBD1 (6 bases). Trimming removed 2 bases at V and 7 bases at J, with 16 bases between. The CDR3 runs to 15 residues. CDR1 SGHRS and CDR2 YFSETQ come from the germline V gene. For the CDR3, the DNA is TGCGCCAGCAGCTTCTCGGTGGGGGCCAGGAATGAGCAGTTCTAC. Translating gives CASSFSVGARNEQFY.